Below are 6 T cell receptor beta chains sequenced from a single sample in a study of a mutant IDH1 vaccine in newly diagnosed glioma. No antigen has been identified for these receptors. The time point: week 5, during vaccination. All doses held 300 ug of mutant IDH1 20-mer peptide, with topical imiquimod. The protocol was immunoSEQ multiplex PCR, while the TCRdb copy is restricted to in-frame clones and leaves out a portion. The sample shows 32,000 or so clones, about 86% of them seen only once. The material was PBMCs, obtained from a glioma patient whose treatment included an IDH1 peptide vaccine. The receptors derive from a man under 40 with glioma.

This clone was observed a handful of times. V is TRBV19 and J is TRBJ1-1, with 7 bases that match TRBD1. CDR1 is LNHDA and CDR2 is SQIVND in the germline V gene (reference sequence). The CDR3 totals 12 residues. The junction had 9 bases not matched to a gene; V was cut back by 6 bases and J by 11 bases. CDR3 protein: CASSPGGKRAFF. CDR3 sequence (DNA): TGTGCCAGTAGCCCAGGGGGGAAAAGGGCTTTCTTT. Together with reference TRBV19 and TRBJ1-1, the CDR3 gives the full variable domain: DGGITQSPKYLFRKEGQNVTLSCEQNLNHDAMYWYRQDPGQGLRLIYYSQIVNDFQKGDIAEGYSVSREKKESFPLTVTSAQKNPTAFYLCASSPGGKRAFFGQGTRLTVV.

The chain joins TRBV10-3 to TRBJ2-3, with D uncertain. The CDR3 runs to 15 residues. The V gene lost 6 bases and the J gene lost 1 base, with 14 bases spanning the gap. Germline V gene lookup returns CDR1 ENHRY and CDR2 SYGVKD. The CDR3: CAISSKALGTDTQYF. For the CDR3, the DNA is TGTGCCATCAGCTCGAAGGCTCTGGGCACAGATACGCAGTATTTT.

This chain links TRBV11-2 with TRBJ2-1; D remains ambiguous. CDR3 length equals 15 residues. Germline CDR1 reads SGHAT; CDR2 reads FQNNGV. V dropped 3 bases and J dropped 4 bases, with 13 bases sitting between them. CDR3 amino acids: CASSFELAQYNEQFF. CDR3 in DNA: TGTGCCAGCAGCTTTGAATTAGCACAGTACAATGAGCAGTTCTTC. Full variable domain (remainder filled in from reference TRBV11-2 and TRBJ2-1): EAGVAQSPRYKIIEKRQSVAFWCNPISGHATLYWYQQILGQGPKLLIQFQNNGVVDDSQLPKDRFSAERLKGVDSTLKIQPAKLEDSAVYLCASSFELAQYNEQFFGPGTRLTVL.

The rearrangement links TRBV4-3 to TRBJ1-2, with D uncertain. This CDR3 has 15 amino acids. Germline-derived CDR1 and CDR2 are LGHNA and YSLEER. Trimming took 4 bases from V and 6 from J, leaving 18 bases between them. CDR3 residues: CASSLLKGLGDGYTF. The CDR3 bases are TGCGCCAGCAGCCTATTGAAAGGCCTTGGGGATGGCTACACCTTC.

The genes are TRBV5-5 and TRBJ2-2; D uncertain. The V end lost 3 bases, the J end lost 1 base, and 19 bases lay between the germline ends. Germline CDR1 reads SGHKS; CDR2 reads YYEKEE (reference sequence). CDR3 length: 18 residues. The CDR3: CASSWTLGPLLNTGELFF. CDR3 coding DNA: TGTGCCAGCAGCTGGACGTTAGGGCCCTTGTTGAACACCGGGGAGCTGTTTTTT.

This clone has a single count. CDR3: CASRPRGTNEKLFF. The DNA of the CDR3 is TGCGCCAGCCGGCCTAGGGGGACGAATGAAAAACTGTTTTTT. The rearrangement links TRBV4-1 to TRBJ1-4; the D gene is possibly TRBD1 (6 bases). Germline V gene data show CDR1 as MGHRA and CDR2 as YSYEKL. The CDR3 is 14 amino acids. Trimming pared 8 bases from V and 5 bases from J, leaving 15 bases between.